Each of the 7 T cell receptor beta chains below was sequenced from the same sample in a study of early T cells in non-severe SARS-CoV-2 infection. Each CDR3 protein is one row after TCRdb ran MiXCR on the 5' RACE reads. Among 70,000 to 85,000 distinct CDR3 sequences, 9.5% to 13% were seen once, and the ten largest hold approximately 2.4%. The sequencing sample was made of whole blood. Every receptor here comes from an adult who was a healthcare worker with PCR-confirmed SARS-CoV-2 infection or an uninfected control (not recorded which).

This clonotype was counted at least ten times. This chain links TRBV5-1 with TRBJ2-7, with D tentatively TRBD2 (6 bases). Germline V gene sequence: CDR1 SGHRS, CDR2 YFSETQ. V was shortened by 4 bases and J by 0 bases, with 17 bases between the two germline ends. The CDR3 is made up of 16 amino acids. CDR3 DNA sequence: TGCGCCAGCAGCCCCCGAGGGAGGCTCAGCTCCTACGAGCAGTACTTC. It yields the protein CASSPRGRLSSYEQYF. The entire variable domain, with the rest obtained from reference TRBV5-1 and TRBJ2-7, is as follows: KAGVTQTPRYLIKTRGQQVTLSCSPISGHRSVSWYQQTPGQGLQFLFEYFSETQRNKGNFPGRFSGRQFSNSRSEMNVSTLELGDSALYLCASSPRGRLSSYEQYFGPGTRLTVT.

Ten or more counts support this clonotype. The CDR3 DNA sequence: TGTGCCAGCTCACCAGACGGGACAGGGGTCTATGGCTACACCTTC. This translates into CASSPDGTGVYGYTF. The chain joins TRBV18 to TRBJ1-2, with 10 bases lining up with TRBD1. The germline V gene has CDR1 KGHSH and CDR2 LQKENI. The CDR3 sequence is 15 residues long. V dropped 2 bases and J dropped 4; count of bases not matched to a gene: 4.

This clonotype has at least ten counts. The chain joins TRBV18 to TRBJ2-4; 7 positions match TRBD1. The CDR3 covers 16 residues. Looked up from germline, CDR1 is KGHSH and CDR2 is LQKENI. The V segment lost 5 bases and the J segment 3 bases; nucleotides outside the gene matches: 10. The CDR3 coding sequence is TGTGCCAGCTCATCGAAGGACAGGACTCTCAAAAACATTCAGTACTTC. Translating it yields CASSSKDRTLKNIQYF.

This clonotype was seen a handful of times. The rearrangement joins TRBV9 to TRBJ2-6; a possible D gene is TRBD2 (6 bases). This CDR3 contains 16 residues. V was trimmed by 4 bases and J by 4 bases, leaving 15 bases between them. The germline CDR1 and CDR2 sequences are SGDLS and YYNGEE. The CDR3 coding sequence is TGTGCCAGCAGCTCCGGGGGAGGAAACGGGGCCAACGTCCTGACTTTC. It is translated as CASSSGGGNGANVLTF. The full variable domain, rest sourced from reference TRBV9 and TRBJ2-6, is DSGVTQTPKHLITATGQRVTLRCSPRSGDLSVYWYQQSLDQGLQFLIQYYNGEERAKGNILERFSAQQFPDLHSELNLSSLELGDSALYFCASSSGGGNGANVLTFGAGSRLTVL.

This chain links TRBV5-1 with TRBJ1-1, with no clear D. The CDR3 runs 17 residues. Germline lookup yields CDR1 SGHRS and CDR2 YFSETQ. Trimming took off 0 bases at V and 6 bases at J, with 21 bases between the two ends. In DNA, the CDR3 is TGCGCCAGCAGCTTGGCCGTGGCAGGACTAATCGGAGCTGAAGCTTTCTTT. It encodes CASSLAVAGLIGAEAFF.

This clonotype was counted at least ten times. The J gene is TRBJ2-2, the V gene TRBV6-5, with 10 bases fitting TRBD2. CDR1 is MNHEY and CDR2 is SVGAGI in the germline V gene. This CDR3 is 15 amino acids long. V dropped 5 bases and J dropped 7; count of bases not matched to a gene: 7. The CDR3 here is CASSGLAGVGGELFF. The DNA of the CDR3 is TGTGCCAGCAGTGGCCTAGCGGGAGTAGGCGGGGAGCTGTTTTTT.

This clonotype has more than one count but fewer than ten. The V call is TRBV7-9, the J call TRBJ1-5; D unclear. From germline, CDR1 is SEHNR and CDR2 FQNEAQ (reference sequence). The CDR3 spans 13 residues. Trimming left V 3 bases short and J 6 bases short, with 9 bases between. CDR3 sequence (DNA): TGTGCCAGCAGCTTGATGGGAGTTCAGCCCCAGCATTTT. Translating it yields CASSLMGVQPQHF.